Shown below are 26 T cell receptor beta chains from a single sample sequenced in a study of cytomegalovirus exposure and HLA in healthy donors. The PCR employed 60 Vbeta primers together with 13 Jbeta primers. The table came from immunoSEQ multiplex PCR; TCRdb's copy has only in-frame clones and leaves some out. The profile shows about 110,000 clones, about 76% of them singletons. The sample taken for sequencing was PBMCs. The receptors shown here come from a man aged 35-49 years in good health and CMV-seronegative.

The chain recombines TRBV19 with TRBJ1-5; 8 bases map to TRBD1. CDR3 length: 14 amino acids. Per the germline V gene, CDR1 is LNHDA and CDR2 is SQIVND (reference sequence). V lost 4 bases and J lost 6; bases outside the gene matches: 5. The CDR3 coding sequence is TGTGCCAGTAGTACGGACAGGGACGGTCAGCCCCAGCATTTT. This gives the protein CASSTDRDGQPQHF.

V usage is TRBV27 and J usage is TRBJ1-4, with 9 bases identical to TRBD1. J was trimmed by 0 bases and V by 6 bases; bases with no gene match: 5. Germline V lookup: CDR1 MNHEY, CDR2 SMNVEV (reference sequence). This CDR3 region has 16 residues. CDR3: CASRRDRAATNEKLFF. The CDR3 region has the DNA TGTGCCAGCAGACGGGACAGGGCCGCAACTAATGAAAAACTGTTTTTT.

This CDR3 reads CASSFGQSRTETQYF. In DNA form, the CDR3 reads TGCGCCAGCAGCTTTGGACAGTCCCGCACAGAGACCCAGTACTTC. The rearrangement links TRBV5-1 to TRBJ2-5, with D tentatively TRBD1 (6 bases). The germline CDR1 and CDR2 sequences are SGHRS and YFSETQ. The CDR3 runs to 15 residues. Trimming removed 2 bases from V and 4 bases from J, with 15 bases in between.

The rearrangement uses TRBV5-4 and TRBJ2-2; D is undetermined. Trimming took off 0 bases at V and 4 bases at J, with 10 bases between the two ends. Germline CDR1 reads SGHNT; CDR2 reads YYREEE (reference sequence). The CDR3 totals 15 residues. The CDR3 DNA reads TGTGCCAGCAGCTTGGACAGAGTGGGCACCGGGGAGCTGTTTTTT. Its translation: CASSLDRVGTGELFF. Filled out from reference TRBV5-4 and TRBJ2-2, the complete variable domain reads ETGVTQSPTHLIKTRGQQVTLRCSSQSGHNTVSWYQQALGQGPQFIFQYYREEENGRGNFPPRFSGLQFPNYSSELNVNALELDDSALYLCASSLDRVGTGELFFGEGSRLTVL.

The chain combines TRBV10-3 with TRBJ2-3; 11 bases are a match to TRBD2. CDR3 length equals 19 residues. The ends lost 3 bases at V and 1 base at J; junction bases unmatched: 12. In germline, CDR1 is ENHRY, CDR2 SYGVKD. CDR3 region: CAISDYQSGTSGRTDTQYF. Written as DNA, the CDR3 is TGTGCCATCAGTGACTACCAATCCGGGACTAGCGGCCGCACAGATACGCAGTATTTT.

This rearrangement joins TRBV19 to TRBJ1-5; 7 bases align to TRBD1. Germline V gene sequence: CDR1 LNHDA, CDR2 SQIVND (reference sequence). With 8 bases clipped from V and 5 bases from J, the junction kept 6 bases outside the gene matches. The CDR3 runs to 13 residues. CDR3 sequence: CASWGQIYQPQHF. The CDR3 DNA is TGTGCCAGTTGGGGACAGATTTATCAGCCCCAGCATTTT.

The CDR3 here is CATSRDGQADTQYF. CDR3 coding DNA: TGTGCCACCAGCAGAGACGGACAGGCAGATACGCAGTATTTT. The rearrangement links TRBV15 to TRBJ2-3; TRBD1 matches 7 bases. This CDR3 comprises 14 residues. Germline values: CDR1 LNHNV, CDR2 YYDKDF (reference sequence). Losses at the gene ends were 0 bases for V and 4 bases for J; bases not matched to a gene: 1.

The V gene is TRBV19, the J gene TRBJ2-7; 8 bases are a match to TRBD1. This CDR3 comprises 16 residues. Germline CDR1 and CDR2: LNHDA and SQIVND (reference sequence). The J segment lost 0 bases and the V segment lost 3 bases, leaving 7 bases of the junction unmatched. The CDR3 nucleotides are TGTGCCAGTAGTATCCGAACAGGGGGTAGCTCCTACGAGCAGTACTTC. Protein product: CASSIRTGGSSYEQYF.

The CDR3 DNA is TGCGCCAGCAGCTTAGGACAGGGCGAAAGAGGTTCACCCCTCCACTTT. It translates to CASSLGQGERGSPLHF. This rearrangement joins TRBV5-1 to TRBJ1-6; 8 bases line up with TRBD1. This CDR3 is built from 16 residues. The germline V gene encodes CDR1 SGHRS and CDR2 YFSETQ. The V gene end was trimmed by 2 bases and the J gene end by 9 bases; junction bases not matched to a gene: 10.

This chain joins TRBV2 and TRBJ2-1; 8 nucleotides align to TRBD1. Germline CDR1 SNHLY, CDR2 FYNNEI. With 6 bases clipped from V and 0 bases from J, the junction kept 4 bases outside the gene matches. This CDR3 has 15 amino acids. The CDR3 region is CASRTGVGSYNEQFF. The CDR3 region has the DNA TGTGCCAGCAGGACAGGGGTCGGCTCCTACAATGAGCAGTTCTTC.

Points on this clone: A junction end diverges from the germline sequence, so it may reflect a read error. The gene calls are TRBV7-8 and TRBJ2-2; TRBD1 might be the D (6 bases). Germline V gene sequence: CDR1 SGHVS, CDR2 FQNEAQ. CDR3 length: 13 amino acids. CDR3 amino acids: CASSSGQTAELFF. Written as DNA, the CDR3 is TGTGCCAGCAGCTCCGGACAGACCGCGGAGCTGTTTTTT.

The V gene is TRBV15, the J gene TRBJ2-5; unclear D gene. Germline V lookup: CDR1 LNHNV, CDR2 YYDKDF (reference sequence). The V and J ends lost 0 bases and 5 bases respectively, with 7 bases between them. This CDR3 spans 13 amino acids. The CDR3 reads CATSRDVEETQYF. For the CDR3, the DNA is TGTGCCACCAGCAGAGATGTTGAGGAGACCCAGTACTTC.

CDR3 DNA: TGTGCCAGCAGCTTAGGAGTATATGAGCAGTTCTTC. This encodes CASSLGVYEQFF. V is TRBV7-2 and J is TRBJ2-1; no definite D call. Germline values: CDR1 SGHTA, CDR2 FQGNSA. The CDR3 has 12 amino acids. With 1 base removed from V and 8 bases from J, the gap between germline ends came to 6 bases.

The chain links TRBV7-2 to TRBJ1-2, with unresolved D. V was shortened by 1 base and J by 2 bases, with 14 bases between the two germline ends. The CDR3 consists of 16 residues. Germline assignment: CDR1 SGHTA and CDR2 FQGNSA. In DNA, the CDR3 is TGTGCCAGCAGCTTAGAGTGGGCAGATACAAACTATGGCTACACCTTC. Amino acid sequence: CASSLEWADTNYGYTF. Supplemented by reference TRBV7-2 and TRBJ1-2, the full variable domain reads GAGVSQSPSNKVTEKGKDVELRCDPISGHTALYWYRQSLGQGLEFLIYFQGNSAPDKSGLPSDRFSAERTGGSVSTLTIQRTQQEDSAVYLCASSLEWADTNYGYTFGSGTRLTVV.

The CDR3 protein is CASSLGRGREGYTF. The CDR3 DNA reads as TGTGCCAGCAGCTTAGGGAGGGGGCGGGAAGGCTACACCTTC. The chain has TRBV13 and TRBJ1-2; 7 nucleotides match TRBD1. The V gene end was trimmed by 0 bases and the J gene end by 8 bases; junction bases not matched to a gene: 6. Germline-derived CDR1 and CDR2 are PRHDT and FYEKMQ (reference sequence). CDR3 length: 14 amino acids.

This clone has only a few counts. The chain uses TRBV6-5 and TRBJ1-6; tentatively, D is TRBD1 (6 bases). The CDR3 extends over 16 amino acids. V was clipped by 2 bases and J by 9 bases, with 17 bases between them. The germline V gene encodes CDR1 MNHEY and CDR2 SVGAGI. The CDR3 nucleotides read TGTGCCAGCAGTTACGGGGGTGGGGGCTCGGTTTCACCCCTCCACTTT. Protein: CASSYGGGGSVSPLHF.

The gene calls are TRBV30 and TRBJ2-3, with D possibly matching TRBD2 (6 bases). The CDR3 runs to 13 residues. From germline, CDR1 is GTSNPN and CDR2 SVGIG (reference sequence). Trimming cost V 1 base and J 8 bases, with 13 bases left between them. CDR3 loop: CAWSGGEPGTQYF. CDR3 coding DNA: TGTGCCTGGAGTGGCGGGGAGCCTGGTACGCAGTATTTT.

This clone was observed a handful of times. The gene calls are TRBV20-1 and TRBJ1-5; no clear D gene. Germline V CDR1 and CDR2: DFQATT, SNEGSKA (reference sequence). The CDR3 spans 11 residues. Trimming cost V 1 base and J 12 bases, with 10 bases left between them. Written as DNA, the CDR3 is TGCAGTGCTAGAGGATCGTACGGCCAGCATTTT. Protein: CSARGSYGQHF.

The chain has TRBV6-6 and TRBJ2-2; 13 bases are a match to TRBD2. The CDR3 length is 15 residues. V lost 6 bases and J lost 9; bases outside the gene matches: 7. The germline CDR1 and CDR2 sequences are MNHNY and SVGAGI (reference sequence). For the CDR3, the DNA is TGTGCCAGCAGCGGACTAGCGGGGGACTTGAGGGAGCTGTTTTTT. Its protein product is CASSGLAGDLRELFF.

The chain employs TRBV9 and TRBJ2-3; D gene unclear. V shed 0 bases and J shed 2 bases, with 10 bases lying between them. CDR1 and CDR2 from the germline V gene are SGDLS and YYNGEE. This CDR3 comprises 15 residues. The CDR3 DNA reads TGTGCCAGCAGCGTAGGGCCGACATACACAGATACGCAGTATTTT. Translated, it gives CASSVGPTYTDTQYF.

As to this clone: Mismatch with germline at one junction end may stem from a read error. This chain uses TRBV5-5 with TRBJ2-7; no clear D. CDR1 SGHKS and CDR2 YYEKEE come from the germline V gene (reference sequence). The CDR3 is 9 residues long. CDR3 coding DNA: TGTGCCAGCAGCTTGAGCACAGTGTTC. Translated: CASSLSTVF.

The rearrangement links TRBV6-1 to TRBJ2-3; no reliable D call. The CDR3 is made up of 13 amino acids. The germline V and J ends were trimmed by 6 bases and 3 bases, with 10 bases remaining between them. Germline lookup yields CDR1 MNHNS and CDR2 SASEGT. CDR3 coding DNA: TGTGCCAGCAGGAGATTAGAGACAGATACGCAGTATTTT. Amino acids: CASRRLETDTQYF.

CDR3 coding DNA: TGTGCCATCAGTGGGGACAGGGGGTACTACGAGCAGTACTTC. Encoded protein: CAISGDRGYYEQYF. The J gene is TRBJ2-7, the V gene TRBV10-3; 11 bases line up with TRBD1. Per germline, CDR1 ENHRY and CDR2 SYGVKD. Trimming cost V 4 bases and J 3 bases; bases outside gene matches: 2. There are 14 residues in the CDR3.

The chain carries TRBV7-9 and TRBJ1-6; 7 bases align to TRBD1. The CDR3 is 13 amino acids. In germline, CDR1 is SEHNR, CDR2 FQNEAQ (reference sequence). The V and J ends lost 5 bases and 14 bases, in that order; junction bases with no gene match: 9. In DNA form, the CDR3 reads TGTGCCAGCAGCCTACAGGGGCCGGGAGCCCTCCACTTT. It yields the protein CASSLQGPGALHF.

The chain recombines TRBV5-1 with TRBJ2-1; D might be TRBD2 (5 bases). The length of the CDR3 is 14 residues. Per germline, CDR1 SGHRS and CDR2 YFSETQ. V was cut by 4 bases and J by 0 bases, with 8 bases left in between. The CDR3: CASSAAGSYNEQFF. CDR3 nucleotide sequence: TGCGCCAGCAGCGCGGCGGGCTCCTACAATGAGCAGTTCTTC.

This chain links TRBV19 with TRBJ2-2, with a possible D match to TRBD1 (7 bases). Germline V gives CDR1 LNHDA, CDR2 SQIVND (reference sequence). Trimming cost V 7 bases and J 4 bases, with 10 bases left between them. CDR3 length equals 13 residues. CDR3 sequence: CASNQGGTGELFF. Here the CDR3 DNA reads TGTGCCAGTAATCAGGGGGGCACCGGGGAGCTGTTTTTT. The full variable domain, its missing parts supplied by reference TRBV19 and TRBJ2-2, is DGGITQSPKYLFRKEGQNVTLSCEQNLNHDAMYWYRQDPGQGLRLIYYSQIVNDFQKGDIAEGYSVSREKKESFPLTVTSAQKNPTAFYLCASNQGGTGELFFGEGSRLTVL.